Detailed here is one T cell receptor beta chain. The CDR3 spans 12 residues. Germline V gives CDR1 SGHTA, CDR2 FQGNSA. J gave up 9 bases and V 3 bases, and 1 base lay outside the gene matches. The sample is drawn from a study of control samples from healthy donors and cancer patients. Sequencing was performed with immunoSEQ multiplex PCR; in TCRdb, only in-frame clones are kept and a portion is missing. Here the sample spans about 190,000 clones, about 90% being singletons. The sequenced sample was blood. V and J are TRBV7-2 and TRBJ1-1, with 10 nucleotides matching TRBD1. The receptor's source is a man in his thirties or forties in good health. The CDR3 loop reads CASSFDRGQAFF. CDR3 DNA sequence: TGTGCCAGCAGCTTTGACAGGGGGCAAGCTTTCTTT.